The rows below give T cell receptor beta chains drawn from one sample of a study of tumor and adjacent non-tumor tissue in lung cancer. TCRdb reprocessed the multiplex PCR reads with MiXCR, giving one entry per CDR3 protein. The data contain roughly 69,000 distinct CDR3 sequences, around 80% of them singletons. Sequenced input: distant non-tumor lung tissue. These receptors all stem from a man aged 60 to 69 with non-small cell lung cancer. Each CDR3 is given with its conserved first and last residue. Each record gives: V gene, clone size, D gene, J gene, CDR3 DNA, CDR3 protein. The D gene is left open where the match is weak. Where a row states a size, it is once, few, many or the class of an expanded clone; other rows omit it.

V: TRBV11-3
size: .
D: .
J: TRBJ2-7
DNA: TGTGTCAGCAGCTTGATAGAGTACGAGCAATACTTC
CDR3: CVSSLIEYEQYF

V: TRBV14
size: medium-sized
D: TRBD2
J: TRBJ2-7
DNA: TGTGCCAGCAGCCAAGAGTCACTAGCGGGCAGCTACGAGCAGTACTTC
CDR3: CASSQESLAGSYEQYF

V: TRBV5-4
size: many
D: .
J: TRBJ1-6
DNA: TGTGCCAGCAGCTTGGACTTTTTTTCACCCCTCCACTTT
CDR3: CASSLDFFSPLHF

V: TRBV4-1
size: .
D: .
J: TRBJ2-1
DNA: TGCGCCAACAGCCAAGATATGATTGGGAGAACCTACAATGAGGAGTTCTTC
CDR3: CANSQDMIGRTYNEEFF

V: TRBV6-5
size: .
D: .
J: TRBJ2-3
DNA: TGTGCCAACAGTTACCTGATTCAGGCAGATACGCAGTATTTT
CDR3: CANSYLIQADTQYF

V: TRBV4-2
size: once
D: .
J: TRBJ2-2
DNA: TGTGCCAGCAGTCAATACAGCGGATCTAACACCGGGGAGCAGTTTTTT
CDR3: CASSQYSGSNTGEQFF

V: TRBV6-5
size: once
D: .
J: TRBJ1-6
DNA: TGTGCCAGTAGTTATAGTCTTTATTCACCCTTCCACTTT
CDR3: CASSYSLYSPFHF

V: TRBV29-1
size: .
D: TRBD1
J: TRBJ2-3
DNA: TGCAGCGCCCAGACAGGGGCGGGTAGCACAAATAGGCAGTATTTT
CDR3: CSAQTGAGSTNRQYF

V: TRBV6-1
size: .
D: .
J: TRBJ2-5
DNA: TGTGCCAGTAGTGAACATAGGGGGGAGCAAGAGACCCAATACTTC
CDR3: CASSEHRGEQETQYF

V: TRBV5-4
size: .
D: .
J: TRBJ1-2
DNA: TGTGCCAGTAGGCACGACCGTTCTGACTATGGCTACACCTTC
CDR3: CASRHDRSDYGYTF

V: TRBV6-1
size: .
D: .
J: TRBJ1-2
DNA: TGTGCGAGCAGCCCGGACCCAGCTAACTATGTCTACACCTTC
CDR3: CASSPDPANYVYTF

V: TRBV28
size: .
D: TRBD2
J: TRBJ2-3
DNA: TGTGCCAGCATCGGGCGGGAGGGCCGTGTCACAGATATGCAGTATTTT
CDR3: CASIGREGRVTDMQYF

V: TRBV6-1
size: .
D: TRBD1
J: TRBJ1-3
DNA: TGTGCCAGCACCTTCCGAACTGTGACAGGGGGCTACACCATATATTTT
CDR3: CASTFRTVTGGYTIYF

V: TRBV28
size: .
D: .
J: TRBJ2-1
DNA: TGTGCCAGCAGTTTACCCCGACTAGTGGGAGACCATGAGCAGTTCTTC
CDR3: CASSLPRLVGDHEQFF

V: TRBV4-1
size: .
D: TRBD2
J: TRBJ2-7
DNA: TGCGCCGGCAGCCAAGAGCGGACTAGCGGGAGTCTGCCGCACTTC
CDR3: CAGSQERTSGSLPHF

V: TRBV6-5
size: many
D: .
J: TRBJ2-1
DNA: TGTGCCAGCAGTTTTGGGTATGAGCAGTTCTTC
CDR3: CASSFGYEQFF

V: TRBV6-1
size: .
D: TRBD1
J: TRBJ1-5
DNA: TGTGCCTGCACCCATCTGGGCGGGACAGAGAATCAGCCCCAGCATTTT
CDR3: CACTHLGGTENQPQHF

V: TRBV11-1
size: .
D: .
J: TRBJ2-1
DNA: TGTGCCAGCAGCTTAGCACATGGGGTTGGGATGAATAAGCAGTTCTTC
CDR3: CASSLAHGVGMNKQFF

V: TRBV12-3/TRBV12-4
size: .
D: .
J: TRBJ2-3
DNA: TGTGCCAGCAGTTTTTGGGTCCCTATCACAGATACGCACTATTTT
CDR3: CASSFWVPITDTHYF

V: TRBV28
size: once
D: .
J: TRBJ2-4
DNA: TGTGCCACTGGCGGTCGGGCTGGAGCCAAAGACATTCAGTACTTC
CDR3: CATGGRAGAKDIQYF

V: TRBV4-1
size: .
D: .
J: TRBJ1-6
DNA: TGCGCTAGCAGCCATGTCGTTACAGGTTCACCCCTCCATTTT
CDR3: CASSHVVTGSPLHF

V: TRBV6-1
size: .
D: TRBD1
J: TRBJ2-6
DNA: TGTGCCAGCAAACAGGGGACATTCTCTGGGGCCAACGTCCTGACTTTC
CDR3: CASKQGTFSGANVLTF

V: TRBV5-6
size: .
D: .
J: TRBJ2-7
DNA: TGTGACAGCACCTGCGGGATCTACGAGCAATACTTC
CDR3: CDSTCGIYEQYF

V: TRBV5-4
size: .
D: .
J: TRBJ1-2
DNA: TGTGCCACCACCGATAGGGATCCTAACTATGACTACACCTTC
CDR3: CATTDRDPNYDYTF

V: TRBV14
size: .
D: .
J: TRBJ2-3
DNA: TGTGCCAGCAGCCAAGCGCTGGGAGGCACAGATACGAAGTATTTT
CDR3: CASSQALGGTDTKYF

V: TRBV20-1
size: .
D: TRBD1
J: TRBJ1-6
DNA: TGCAGTGCTAGTATGCCGGGACAGGGAACCTCCTATAATTCACCCCCTCACTTT
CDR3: CSASMPGQGTSYNSPPHF

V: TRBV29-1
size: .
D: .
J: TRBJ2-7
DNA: TGCAGCGTTCGAGATACTTCCTACGAGCAGTACTTC
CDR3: CSVRDTSYEQYF

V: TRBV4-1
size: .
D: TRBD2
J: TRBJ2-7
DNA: TGCGCCAGCAGCCAGCATTGGATTGGCGGGAGGGAATACGAGCAGTACTTC
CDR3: CASSQHWIGGREYEQYF

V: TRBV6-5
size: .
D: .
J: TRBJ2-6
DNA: TGTGCCAGCAGCGGGGTATCTGGGGCCAACGCCCTGAGTTTC
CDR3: CASSGVSGANALSF

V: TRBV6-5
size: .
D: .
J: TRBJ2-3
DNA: TGTGCCAGCAGTCTCGAGGGTACTGGCACAGCTACGCAGTATTTT
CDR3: CASSLEGTGTATQYF

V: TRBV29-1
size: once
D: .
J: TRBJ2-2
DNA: TGCAGCGCCTACCCCAGGGTCGGGTGCAGGGAGCTGTTCTTT
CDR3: CSAYPRVGCRELFF

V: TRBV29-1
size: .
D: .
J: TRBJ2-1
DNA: TGCAGCGTTGGAAGAGCGAATAGTTCCGATGAGCAGTTCTTC
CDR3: CSVGRANSSDEQFF

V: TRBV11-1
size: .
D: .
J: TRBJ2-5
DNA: TGTGCCAGCAGCAAAGACGAGTACCAAGAGACACAGTACTTC
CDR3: CASSKDEYQETQYF

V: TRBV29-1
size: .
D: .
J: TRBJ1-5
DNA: TGCAGCGTGGGACCGAGGGGTAATCAGCCCCAGCATTTT
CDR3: CSVGPRGNQPQHF

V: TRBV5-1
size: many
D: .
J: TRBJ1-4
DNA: TGCGCCAGCAGCTTGGAGGGACCGACTAATGAAAAACTGTTTTTT
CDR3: CASSLEGPTNEKLFF

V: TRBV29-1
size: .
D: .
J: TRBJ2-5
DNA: TGCAGCGTTGAAGAAGGTTGGGCAGATCGGGAGACCCGATACTTC
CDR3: CSVEEGWADRETRYF

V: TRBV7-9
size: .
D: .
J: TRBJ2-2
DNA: TGTGCCAGCAGCTTGAGCCCGATCCTTTACGGGGAGCTGTTTTTT
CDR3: CASSLSPILYGELFF

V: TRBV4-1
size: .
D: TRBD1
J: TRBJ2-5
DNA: TGTGCCAGCAGCAGAGGAAGGGGGCAAAGGGAGACCCAACACTTC
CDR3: CASSRGRGQRETQHF

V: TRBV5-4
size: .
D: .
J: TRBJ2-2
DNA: TGTGTCAGCAGCTCGGCAGACACCGGGGAGCTGTTTTTT
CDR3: CVSSSADTGELFF

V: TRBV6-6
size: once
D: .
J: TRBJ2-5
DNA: TGTGCCAGCAGTTATCTGGAGGCCCAGCACTTT
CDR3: CASSYLEAQHF